The text below deals with one TCR beta chain. The data were obtained in a study of blood T cell repertoires in COVID-19. The CDR3 runs to 17 residues. V shed 5 bases and J 0 bases; nucleotides not matched to a gene: 8. The germline CDR1 and CDR2 sequences are SGHVS and FNYEAQ. Assay used: immunoSEQ multiplex PCR; TCRdb lists only in-frame clones, some missing. Among 400,000 to 450,000 clones listed, 70% to 90% were seen once. The specimen was peripheral blood. The genes are TRBV7-6 and TRBJ2-7; 12 nucleotides agree with TRBD2. The TCR comes from a woman younger than 45 with active or convalescent COVID-19. CDR3 in DNA: TGTGCCAGCAGCCGATCAAGGACTAGCGGGGACTCCTACGAGCAGTACTTC. It codes for CASSRSRTSGDSYEQYF.